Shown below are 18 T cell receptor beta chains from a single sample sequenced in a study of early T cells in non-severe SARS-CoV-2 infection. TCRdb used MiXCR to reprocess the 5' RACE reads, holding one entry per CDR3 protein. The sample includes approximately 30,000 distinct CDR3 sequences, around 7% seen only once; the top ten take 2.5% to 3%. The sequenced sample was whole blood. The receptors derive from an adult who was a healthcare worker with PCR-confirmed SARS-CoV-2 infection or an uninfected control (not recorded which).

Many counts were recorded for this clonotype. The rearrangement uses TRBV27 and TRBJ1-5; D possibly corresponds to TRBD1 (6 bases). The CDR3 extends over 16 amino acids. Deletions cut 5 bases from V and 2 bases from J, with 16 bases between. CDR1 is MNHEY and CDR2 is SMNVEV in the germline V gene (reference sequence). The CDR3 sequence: CASSPQGHFGNQPQHF. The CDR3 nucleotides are TGTGCCAGCAGTCCCCAGGGACACTTCGGCAATCAGCCCCAGCATTTT.

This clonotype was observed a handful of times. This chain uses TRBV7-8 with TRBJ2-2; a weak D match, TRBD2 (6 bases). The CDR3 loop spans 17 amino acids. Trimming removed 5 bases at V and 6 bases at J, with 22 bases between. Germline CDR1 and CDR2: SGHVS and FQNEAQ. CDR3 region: CASSLIAGGIGAGELFF. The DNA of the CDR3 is TGTGCCAGCAGCCTTATCGCCGGAGGGATAGGGGCCGGGGAGCTGTTTTTT.

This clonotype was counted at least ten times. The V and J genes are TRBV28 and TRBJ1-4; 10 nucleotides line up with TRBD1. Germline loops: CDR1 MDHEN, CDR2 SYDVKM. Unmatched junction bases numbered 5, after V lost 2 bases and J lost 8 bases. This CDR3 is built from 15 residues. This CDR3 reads CASSLPGTGDEKLFF. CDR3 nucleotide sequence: TGTGCCAGCAGTTTACCCGGGACAGGGGACGAAAAACTGTTTTTT.

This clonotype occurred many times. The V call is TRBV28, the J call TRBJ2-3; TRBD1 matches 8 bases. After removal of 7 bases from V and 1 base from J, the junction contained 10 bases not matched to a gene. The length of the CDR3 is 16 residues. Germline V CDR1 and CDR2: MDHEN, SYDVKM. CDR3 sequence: CASTPRGRGRTDTQYF. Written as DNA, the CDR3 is TGTGCCAGCACCCCGAGGGGCAGGGGGCGCACAGATACGCAGTATTTT.

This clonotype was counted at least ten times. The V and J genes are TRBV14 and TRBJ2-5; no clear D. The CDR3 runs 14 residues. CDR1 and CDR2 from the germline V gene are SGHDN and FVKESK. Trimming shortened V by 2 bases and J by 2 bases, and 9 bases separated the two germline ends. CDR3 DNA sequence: TGTGCCAGCAGCCAAAGGCCACGGCAAGAGACCCAGTACTTC. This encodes CASSQRPRQETQYF.

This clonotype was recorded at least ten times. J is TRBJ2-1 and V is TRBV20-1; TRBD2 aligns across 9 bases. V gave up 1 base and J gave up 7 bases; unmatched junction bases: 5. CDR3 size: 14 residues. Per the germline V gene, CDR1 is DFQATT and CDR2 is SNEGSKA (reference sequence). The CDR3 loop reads CSARGAGGLNEQFF. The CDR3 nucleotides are TGCAGTGCTAGAGGGGCGGGAGGGCTGAATGAGCAGTTCTTC.

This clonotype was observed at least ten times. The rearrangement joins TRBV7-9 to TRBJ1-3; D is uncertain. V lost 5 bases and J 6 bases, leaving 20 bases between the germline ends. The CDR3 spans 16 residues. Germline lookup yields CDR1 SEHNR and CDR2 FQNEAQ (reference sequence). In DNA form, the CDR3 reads TGTGCCAGCAGCCCGCCCCGGACGGAACTGGAAAACACCATATATTTT. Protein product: CASSPPRTELENTIYF.

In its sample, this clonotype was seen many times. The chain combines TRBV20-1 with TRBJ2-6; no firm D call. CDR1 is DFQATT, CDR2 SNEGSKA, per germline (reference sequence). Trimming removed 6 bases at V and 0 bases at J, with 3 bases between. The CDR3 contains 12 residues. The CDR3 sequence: CSASSGANVLTF. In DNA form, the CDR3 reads TGCAGTGCCAGCTCTGGGGCCAACGTCCTGACTTTC.

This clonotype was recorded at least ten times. CDR3 sequence (DNA): TGTGCCAGCAGTTTACCCGGCGGTGAGCAGTTCTTC. This sequence encodes CASSLPGGEQFF. The chain has TRBV12-3 or TRBV12-4 and TRBJ2-1; D is unclear. The CDR3 has 12 residues. With 2 bases removed from V and 9 bases from J, the gap between germline ends came to 8 bases.

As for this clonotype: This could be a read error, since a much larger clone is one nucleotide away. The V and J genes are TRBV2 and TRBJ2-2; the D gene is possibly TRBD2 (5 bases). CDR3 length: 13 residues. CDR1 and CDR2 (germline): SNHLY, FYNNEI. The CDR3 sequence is CVSSGENTGELFF. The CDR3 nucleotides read TGTGTCAGCAGCGGAGAGAACACCGGGGAGCTGTTTTTT. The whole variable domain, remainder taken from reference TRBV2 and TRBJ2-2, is EPEVTQTPSHQVTQMGQEVILRCVPISNHLYFYWYRQILGQKVEFLVSFYNNEISEKSEIFDDQFSVERPDGSNFTLKIRSTKLEDSAMYFCVSSGENTGELFFGEGSRLTVL.

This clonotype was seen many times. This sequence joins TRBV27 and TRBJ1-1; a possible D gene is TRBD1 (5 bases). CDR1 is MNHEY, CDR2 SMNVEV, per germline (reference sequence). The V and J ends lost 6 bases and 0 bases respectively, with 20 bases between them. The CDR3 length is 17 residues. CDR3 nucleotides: TGTGCCAGCAGGAGGGGATTTGGGGCGCACCTGAACACTGAAGCTTTCTTT. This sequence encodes CASRRGFGAHLNTEAFF.

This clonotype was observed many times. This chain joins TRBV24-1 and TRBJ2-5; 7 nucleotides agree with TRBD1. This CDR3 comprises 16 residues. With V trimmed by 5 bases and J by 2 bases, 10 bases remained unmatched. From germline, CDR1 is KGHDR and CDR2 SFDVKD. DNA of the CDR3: TGTGCCACCAGTGTCAGTGGACAGGAGACACAAGAGACCCAGTACTTC. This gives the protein CATSVSGQETQETQYF.

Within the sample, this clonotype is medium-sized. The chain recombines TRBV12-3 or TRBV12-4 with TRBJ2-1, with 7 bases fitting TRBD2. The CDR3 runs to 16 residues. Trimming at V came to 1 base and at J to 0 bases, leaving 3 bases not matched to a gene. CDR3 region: CASSLGGGSSYNEQFF. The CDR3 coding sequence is TGTGCCAGCAGTTTAGGGGGGGGTAGCTCCTACAATGAGCAGTTCTTC.

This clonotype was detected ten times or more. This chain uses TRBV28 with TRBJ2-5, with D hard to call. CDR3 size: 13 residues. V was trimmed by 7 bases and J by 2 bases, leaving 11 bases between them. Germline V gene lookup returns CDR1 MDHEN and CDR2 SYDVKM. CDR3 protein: CASTLPSQETQYF. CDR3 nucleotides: TGTGCCAGCACTCTTCCCAGTCAAGAGACCCAGTACTTC.

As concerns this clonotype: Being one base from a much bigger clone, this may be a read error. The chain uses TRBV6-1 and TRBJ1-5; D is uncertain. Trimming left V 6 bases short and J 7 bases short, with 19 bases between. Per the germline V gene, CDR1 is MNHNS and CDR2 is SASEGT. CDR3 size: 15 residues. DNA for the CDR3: TGTGCCAGCAGCCGAACAAGGACGGTAGGGCAGCCCCAGCATTTT. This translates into CASSRTRTVGQPQHF.

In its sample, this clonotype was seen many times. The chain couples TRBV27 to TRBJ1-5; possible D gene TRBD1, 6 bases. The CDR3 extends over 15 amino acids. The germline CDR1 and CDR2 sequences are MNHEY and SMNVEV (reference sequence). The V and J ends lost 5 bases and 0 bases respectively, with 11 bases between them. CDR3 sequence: CASSIGTTSNQPQHF. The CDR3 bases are TGTGCCAGCAGTATAGGGACAACTAGCAATCAGCCCCAGCATTTT.

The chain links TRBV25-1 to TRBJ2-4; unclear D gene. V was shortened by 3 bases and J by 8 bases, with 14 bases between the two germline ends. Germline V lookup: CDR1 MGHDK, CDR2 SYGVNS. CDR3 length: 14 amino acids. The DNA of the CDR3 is TGTGCCAGCAGTGATAGTAGCTCCGGATACATTCAGTACTTC. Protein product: CASSDSSSGYIQYF.

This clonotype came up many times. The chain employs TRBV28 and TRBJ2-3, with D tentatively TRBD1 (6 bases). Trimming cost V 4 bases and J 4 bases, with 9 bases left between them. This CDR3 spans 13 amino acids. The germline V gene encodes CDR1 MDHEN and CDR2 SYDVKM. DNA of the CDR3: TGTGCCAGCAGTTCCTCAGGGGCAGATACGCAGTATTTT. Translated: CASSSSGADTQYF. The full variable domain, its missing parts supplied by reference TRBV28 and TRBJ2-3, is DVKVTQSSRYLVKRTGEKVFLECVQDMDHENMFWYRQDPGLGLRLIYFSYDVKMKEKGDIPEGYSVSREKKERFSLILESASTNQTSMYLCASSSSGADTQYFGPGTRLTVL.